The present T cell receptor (beta chain) was sequenced within a study of identical twins. Study-level findings and limits: Invariant T cells like MAIT and iNKT could partly confound the zero-insertion analyses.

TCRdb reprocessed the 5' RACE reads with MiXCR, giving one entry per CDR3 protein. The table records more than 200,000 distinct CDR3 sequences, around 10% of them present only once. This clonotype has only a few counts. The target antigen is unknown. The CDR3 totals 15 residues. Trimming pared 3 bases from V and 0 bases from J, leaving 10 bases between. The germline gives CDR1 SGHRS, CDR2 YFSETQ. Sequencing was done on a sample of memory (CD45RO+) T cells sorted from blood. This chain connects TRBV5-1 to TRBJ1-3, with D unclear. This receptor was identified in a woman aged 18-35 years in good health. The CDR3 protein is CASSWGLSSGNTIYF. The CDR3 region has the DNA TGCGCCAGCAGCTGGGGTCTGTCCTCTGGAAACACCATATATTTT.